The entry below describes one TCR beta chain. The data derive from a study of blood T cell repertoires in COVID-19. Study summary: Both acute and convalescent COVID-19 samples were obtained from the United States, Italy and Spain.

The protocol was immunoSEQ multiplex PCR, while the TCRdb copy is restricted to in-frame clones and leaves out a portion. Among 170,000 or so clones listed, about 80% were seen once. This receptor was obtained from a woman aged 70-85 years with acute or convalescent COVID-19. Specimen: peripheral blood.

This chain's CDR3 is CASSLSGTGVRGYTF. CDR3 in DNA: TGTGCCAGCAGCCTCAGCGGGACAGGGGTCCGCGGCTACACCTTC. This rearrangement joins TRBV5-8 to TRBJ1-2; 10 bases fit TRBD1. The germline CDR1 and CDR2 sequences are SGHTS and YDEGEE. This CDR3 is built from 15 residues. With 4 bases clipped from V and 8 bases from J, the junction kept 11 bases outside the gene matches.